This TCR beta chain was sequenced during a study of cytomegalovirus exposure and HLA in healthy donors. Overall study findings and caveats: Most TCR sequences showed up rarely, but some public TCRs showed up in many donors. It was taken for granted in presence/absence analyses that sequencing depth across donors was roughly uniform.

Use of 60 Vbeta and 13 Jbeta primers characterized the PCR. Assay used: immunoSEQ multiplex PCR; TCRdb lists only in-frame clones, some missing. Of 90,000 to 150,000 clones listed, about 83% are singletons. Healthy bone marrow donors made up the donor group. V was shortened by 3 bases and J by 3 bases, with 8 bases between the two germline ends. Germline V CDR1 and CDR2: KGHSH, LQKENI. This CDR3 has 13 residues. Note on this clone: Its specificity is unknown.

The clonotype originates from a female donor in good health and CMV-seronegative. Sequences were obtained from PBMCs. J is TRBJ2-5 and V is TRBV18; TRBD2 is a possible D gene (5 bases). CDR3 nucleotides: TGTGCCAGCTCACCGGACTTGAAAGAGACCCAGTACTTC. It specifies CASSPDLKETQYF.